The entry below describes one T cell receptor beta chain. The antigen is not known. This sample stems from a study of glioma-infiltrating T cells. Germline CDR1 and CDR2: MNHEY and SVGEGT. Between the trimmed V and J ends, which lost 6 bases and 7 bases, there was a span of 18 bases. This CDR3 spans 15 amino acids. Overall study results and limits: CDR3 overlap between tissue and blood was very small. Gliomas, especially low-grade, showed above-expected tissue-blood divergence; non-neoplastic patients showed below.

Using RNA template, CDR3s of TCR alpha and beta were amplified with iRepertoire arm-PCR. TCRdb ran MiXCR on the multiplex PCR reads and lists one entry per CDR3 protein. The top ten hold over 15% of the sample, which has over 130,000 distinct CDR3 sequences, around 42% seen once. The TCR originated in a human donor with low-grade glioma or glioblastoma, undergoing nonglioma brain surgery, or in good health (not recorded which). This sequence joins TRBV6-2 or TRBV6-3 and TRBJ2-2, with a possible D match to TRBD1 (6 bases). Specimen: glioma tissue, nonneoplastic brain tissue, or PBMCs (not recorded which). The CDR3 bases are TGTGCCAGCAGAACCGGACAGAAACAACTCGGGGAGCTGTTTTTT. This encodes CASRTGQKQLGELFF.